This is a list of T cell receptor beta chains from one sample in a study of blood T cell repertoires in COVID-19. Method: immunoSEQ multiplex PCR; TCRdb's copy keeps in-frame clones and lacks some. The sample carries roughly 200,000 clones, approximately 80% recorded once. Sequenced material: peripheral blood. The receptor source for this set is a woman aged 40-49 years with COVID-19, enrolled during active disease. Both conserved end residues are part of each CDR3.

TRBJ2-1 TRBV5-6 CASSLSLAGVGEQFF
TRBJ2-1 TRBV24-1 CATRLLAGGEQFF
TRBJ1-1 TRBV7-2 CASSVRGWTGRNTEAFF
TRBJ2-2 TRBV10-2 CASNRGQGGTGELFF
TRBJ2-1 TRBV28 CATVYSGIYNEQFF
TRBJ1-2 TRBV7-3 CASSLIGAGNYGYTF
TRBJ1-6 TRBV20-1 CSASRTPGTGAGSPLHF
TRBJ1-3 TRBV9 CASSLRTGGAGNTIYF
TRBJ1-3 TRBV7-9 CASSLDGDRTPHIYF
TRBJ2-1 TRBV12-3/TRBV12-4 CASSAGTSVEQFF
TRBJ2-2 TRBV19 CASSIDYNTGELFF
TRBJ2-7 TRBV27 CASSPTGYEQYF
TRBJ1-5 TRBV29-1 CSVGQGNQPQHF
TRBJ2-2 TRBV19 CASTTGGLNTGELFF
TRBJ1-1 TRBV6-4 CASRRNWQMNTEAFF
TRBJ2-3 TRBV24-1 CASSPGDTQYF
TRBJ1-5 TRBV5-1 CASSLGQGSYQPQHF
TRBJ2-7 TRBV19 CASSKQGDEQYF
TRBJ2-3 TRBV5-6 CASSWGQGTDTQYF
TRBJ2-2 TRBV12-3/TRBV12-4 CASTLVTGELFF
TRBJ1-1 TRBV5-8 CASSLTVTTEAFF
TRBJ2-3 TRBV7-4 CASSLLRSTDTQYF
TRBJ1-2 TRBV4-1 CASSRAQGVNYGYTF
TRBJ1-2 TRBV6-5 CASSGPGSLNGYTF
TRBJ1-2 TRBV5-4 CASSFEPGRENYGYTF
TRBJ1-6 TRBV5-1 CASSSQGQGMRSPLHF
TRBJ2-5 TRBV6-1 CASSEGARETQYF
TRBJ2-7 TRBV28 CAIHSGASYEQYF
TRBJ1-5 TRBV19 CASSQSGQRRNQPQHF
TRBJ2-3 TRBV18 CASSSRPSRGWGGLARGTDTQYF
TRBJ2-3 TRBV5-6 CASSKTVRLAGGDTDTQYF
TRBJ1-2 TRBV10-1 CASSESIGGYGYTF
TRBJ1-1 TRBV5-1 CASSMNTEAFF
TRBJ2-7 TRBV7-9 CASSLVTGVPMYEQYF
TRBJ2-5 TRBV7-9 CASSRLEVQETQYF
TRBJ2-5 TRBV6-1 CASSEPLLLAGEETQYF
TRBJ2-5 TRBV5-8 CASSLPGLAVQETQYF
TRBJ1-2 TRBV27 CASSRGTGGLRGYTF
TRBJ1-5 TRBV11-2 CASSLLGGLNQPQHF
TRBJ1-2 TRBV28 CASTPILAVHGYTF
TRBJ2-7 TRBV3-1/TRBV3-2 CASSQLQGKQYF
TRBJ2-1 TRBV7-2 CASKTGSSVYNEQFF